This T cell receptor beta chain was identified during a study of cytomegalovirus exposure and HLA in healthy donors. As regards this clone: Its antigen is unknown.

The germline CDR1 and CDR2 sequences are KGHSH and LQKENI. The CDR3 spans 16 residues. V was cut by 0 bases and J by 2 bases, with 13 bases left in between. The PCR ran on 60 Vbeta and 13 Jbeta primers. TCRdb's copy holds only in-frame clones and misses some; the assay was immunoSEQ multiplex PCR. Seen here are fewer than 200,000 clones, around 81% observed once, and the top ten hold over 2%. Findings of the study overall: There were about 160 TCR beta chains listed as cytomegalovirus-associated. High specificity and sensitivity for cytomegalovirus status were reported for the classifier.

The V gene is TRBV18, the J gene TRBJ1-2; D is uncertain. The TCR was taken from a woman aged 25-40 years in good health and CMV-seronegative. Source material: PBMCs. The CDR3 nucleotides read TGTGCCAGCTCACCACCGTCTGTCCGCGGGAACTATGGCTACACCTTC. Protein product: CASSPPSVRGNYGYTF.